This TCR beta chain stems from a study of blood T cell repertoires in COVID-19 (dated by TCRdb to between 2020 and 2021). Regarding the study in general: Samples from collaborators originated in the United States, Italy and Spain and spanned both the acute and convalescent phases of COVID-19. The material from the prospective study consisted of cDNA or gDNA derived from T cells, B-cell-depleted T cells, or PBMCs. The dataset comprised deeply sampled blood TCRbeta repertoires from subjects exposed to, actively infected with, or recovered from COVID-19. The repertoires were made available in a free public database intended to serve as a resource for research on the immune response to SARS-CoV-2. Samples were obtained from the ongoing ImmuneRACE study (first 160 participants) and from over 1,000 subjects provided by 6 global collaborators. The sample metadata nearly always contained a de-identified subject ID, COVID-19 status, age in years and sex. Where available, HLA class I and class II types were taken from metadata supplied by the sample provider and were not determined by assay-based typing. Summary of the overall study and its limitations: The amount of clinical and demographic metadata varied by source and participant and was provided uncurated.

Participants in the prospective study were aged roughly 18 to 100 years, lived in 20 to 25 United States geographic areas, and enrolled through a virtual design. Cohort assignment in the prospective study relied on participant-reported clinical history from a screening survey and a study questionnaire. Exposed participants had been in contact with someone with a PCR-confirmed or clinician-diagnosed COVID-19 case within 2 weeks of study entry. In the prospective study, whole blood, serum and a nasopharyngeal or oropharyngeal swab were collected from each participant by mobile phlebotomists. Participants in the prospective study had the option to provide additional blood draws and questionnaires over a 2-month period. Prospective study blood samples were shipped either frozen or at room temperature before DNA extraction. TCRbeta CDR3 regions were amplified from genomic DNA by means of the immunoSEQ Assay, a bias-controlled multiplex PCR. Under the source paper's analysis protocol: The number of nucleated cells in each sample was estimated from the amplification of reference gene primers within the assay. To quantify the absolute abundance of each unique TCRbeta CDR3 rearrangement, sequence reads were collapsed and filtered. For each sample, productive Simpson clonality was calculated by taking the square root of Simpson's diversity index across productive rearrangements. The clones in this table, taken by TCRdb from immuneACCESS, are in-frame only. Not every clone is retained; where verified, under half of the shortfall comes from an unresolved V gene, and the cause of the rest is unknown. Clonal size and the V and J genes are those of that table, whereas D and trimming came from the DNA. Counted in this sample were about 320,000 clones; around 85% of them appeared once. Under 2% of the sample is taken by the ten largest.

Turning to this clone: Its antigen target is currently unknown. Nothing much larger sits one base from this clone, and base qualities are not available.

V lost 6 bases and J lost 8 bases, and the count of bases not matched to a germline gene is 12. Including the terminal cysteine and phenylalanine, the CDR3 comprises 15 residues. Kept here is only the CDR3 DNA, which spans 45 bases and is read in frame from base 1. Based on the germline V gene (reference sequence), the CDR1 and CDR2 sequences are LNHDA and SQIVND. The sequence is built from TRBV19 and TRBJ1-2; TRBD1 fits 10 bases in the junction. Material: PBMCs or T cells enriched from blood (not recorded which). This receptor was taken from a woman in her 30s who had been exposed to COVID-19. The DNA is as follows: TGTGCCAGTAGCGACCGGGACAGGGGTCTTATGGGCTACACCTTC. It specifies CASSDRDRGLMGYTF.